The TCR beta chain under discussion was sequenced for a study of OX40 agonist ivuxolimab in advanced cancers. The overall study: Patients in dose escalation had liver, melanoma, kidney or head and neck cancers. Aged roughly 23 to 80 with a mean of approximately 60 years, they were 82.7% male. Regarding the study as a whole: Both blood CD4+ and CD8+ T cells showed clonal growth by week 6 at 0.1 to 3.0 mg/kg.

Worth noting for this clone: Its specificity is unknown.

Germline V gene sequence: CDR1 MNHNS, CDR2 SASEGT. The CDR3 loop spans 14 amino acids. V lost 2 bases to trimming and J lost 1 base, with 8 bases between them. Sequencing was performed with immunoSEQ multiplex PCR; in TCRdb, only in-frame clones are kept and a portion is missing. The table shows roughly 48,000 clones, with approximately 86% occurring only once. Autoimmune disease history or systemic immunosuppression excluded patients. V is TRBV6-1 and J is TRBJ1-1; no definite D call. The TCR sequence derives from an adult with an advanced solid tumor such as melanoma, head and neck, liver or kidney cancer. The source was CD4+ or CD8+ T cells sorted from blood, collected in a trial of the OX40 agonist ivuxolimab. This chain's CDR3 is CASSEQGGNTEAFF. The CDR3 DNA reads TGTGCCAGCAGTGAACAAGGAGGGAACACTGAAGCTTTCTTT.